This TCR beta chain was observed in a study of cytomegalovirus exposure and HLA in healthy donors. The PCR employed 60 Vbeta primers together with 13 Jbeta primers. Sequencing was performed with immunoSEQ multiplex PCR; in TCRdb, only in-frame clones are kept and a portion is missing. Recorded for this sample: roughly 200,000 clones. The germline CDR1 and CDR2 sequences are MNHEY and SMNVEV (reference sequence). This CDR3 is built from 13 residues. V gave up 5 bases and J gave up 5 bases, with 13 bases separating them. As for this clone: Its antigen is not known.

The study, taken as a whole, reports: A later analysis found most CMV-associated TCR beta chains apparently HLA-restricted. Later analysis reportedly placed an Asian-associated ancestry cluster below the roughly 680-donor mean in N-insertions.

Sample: PBMCs. J is TRBJ2-7 and V is TRBV27; perhaps TRBD2 as D (7 bases). This TCR was recovered from a girl aged 2 to 10 in good health and CMV-seropositive. Here the CDR3 reads CASSGGGPHEQYF. DNA of the CDR3: TGTGCCAGCAGTGGGGGGGGGCCCCACGAGCAGTACTTC.